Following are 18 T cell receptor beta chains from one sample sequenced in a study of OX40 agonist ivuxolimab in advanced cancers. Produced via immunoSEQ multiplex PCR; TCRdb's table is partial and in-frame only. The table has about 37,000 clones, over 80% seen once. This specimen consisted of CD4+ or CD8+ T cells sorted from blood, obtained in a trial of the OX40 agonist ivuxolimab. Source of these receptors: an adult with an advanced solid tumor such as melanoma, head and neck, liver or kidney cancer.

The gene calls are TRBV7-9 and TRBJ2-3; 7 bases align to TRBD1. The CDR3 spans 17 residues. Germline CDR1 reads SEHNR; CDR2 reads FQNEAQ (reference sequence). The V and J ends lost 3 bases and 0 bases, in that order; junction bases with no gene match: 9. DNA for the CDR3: TGTGCCAGCAGCTTCTCCGCCGGGACAGCTAGCACAGATACGCAGTATTTT. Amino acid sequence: CASSFSAGTASTDTQYF.

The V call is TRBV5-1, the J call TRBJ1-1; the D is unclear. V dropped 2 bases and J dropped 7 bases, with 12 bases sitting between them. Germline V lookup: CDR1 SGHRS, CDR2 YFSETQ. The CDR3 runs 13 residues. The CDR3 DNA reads TGCGCCAGCAGCTTCGACGGACTGGGTGAAGCTTTCTTT. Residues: CASSFDGLGEAFF.

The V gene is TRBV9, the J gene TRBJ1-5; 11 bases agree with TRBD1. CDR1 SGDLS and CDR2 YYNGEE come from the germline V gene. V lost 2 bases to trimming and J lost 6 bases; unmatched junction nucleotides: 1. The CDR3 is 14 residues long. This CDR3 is CASSVGTGGQPQHF. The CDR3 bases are TGTGCCAGCAGCGTCGGGACAGGGGGTCAGCCCCAGCATTTT.

The CDR3 DNA reads as TGTGCCAGCAGTGAAGTTATCGGATTCATGAGCAATCAGCCCCAGCATTTT. Residues: CASSEVIGFMSNQPQHF. This sequence joins TRBV2 and TRBJ1-5; D uncertain. The V gene's germline CDR1 is SNHLY and CDR2 FYNNEI. The V end was cut by 1 base, the J end by 1 base, with 14 bases between. CDR3 length: 17 residues.

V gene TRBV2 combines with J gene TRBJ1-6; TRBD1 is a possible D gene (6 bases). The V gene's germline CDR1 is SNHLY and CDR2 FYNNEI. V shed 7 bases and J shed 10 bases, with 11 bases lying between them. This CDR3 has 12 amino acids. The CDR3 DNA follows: TGTGCCAGCACGGAGGGGGAGTCACCCCTCCACTTT. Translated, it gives CASTEGESPLHF.

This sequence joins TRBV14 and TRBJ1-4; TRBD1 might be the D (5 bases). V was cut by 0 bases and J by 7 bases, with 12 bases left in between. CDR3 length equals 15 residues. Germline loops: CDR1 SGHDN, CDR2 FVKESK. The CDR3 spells CASSQDRQGFEKLFF. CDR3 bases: TGTGCCAGCAGCCAAGATCGGCAGGGATTTGAAAAACTGTTTTTT.

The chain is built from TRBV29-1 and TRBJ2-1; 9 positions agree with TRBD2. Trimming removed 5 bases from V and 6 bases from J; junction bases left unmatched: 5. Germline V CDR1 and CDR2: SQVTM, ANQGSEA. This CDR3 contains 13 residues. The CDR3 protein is CSVTGTSFNEQFF. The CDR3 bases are TGCAGCGTTACCGGGACTAGCTTCAATGAGCAGTTCTTC.

CDR3 coding DNA: TGCAGCGTCGAGGGACAGGGGACCTACGAGCAGTACTTC. Its protein is CSVEGQGTYEQYF. This chain links TRBV29-1 with TRBJ2-7; 10 positions agree with TRBD1. Germline-derived CDR1 and CDR2 are SQVTM and ANQGSEA. J gave up 2 bases and V 6 bases, and 4 bases lay outside the gene matches. The length of the CDR3 is 13 residues.

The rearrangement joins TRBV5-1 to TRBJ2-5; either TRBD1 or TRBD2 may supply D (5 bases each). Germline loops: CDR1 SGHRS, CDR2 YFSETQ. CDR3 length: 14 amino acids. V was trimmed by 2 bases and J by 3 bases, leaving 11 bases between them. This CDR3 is CASSFEGIKETQYF. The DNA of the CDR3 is TGCGCCAGCAGCTTCGAGGGGATCAAAGAGACCCAGTACTTC.

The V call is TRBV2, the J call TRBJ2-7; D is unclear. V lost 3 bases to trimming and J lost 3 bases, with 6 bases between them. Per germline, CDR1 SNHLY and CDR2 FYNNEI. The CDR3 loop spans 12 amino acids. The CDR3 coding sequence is TGTGCCAGCAGTGAGGAGTTCTACGAGCAGTACTTC. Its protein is CASSEEFYEQYF.

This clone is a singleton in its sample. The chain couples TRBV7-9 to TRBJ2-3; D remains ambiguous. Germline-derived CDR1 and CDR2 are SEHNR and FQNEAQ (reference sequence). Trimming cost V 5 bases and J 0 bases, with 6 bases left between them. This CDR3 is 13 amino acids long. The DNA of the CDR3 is TGTGCCAGCAGCATCGCAAGCACAGATACGCAGTATTTT. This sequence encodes CASSIASTDTQYF.

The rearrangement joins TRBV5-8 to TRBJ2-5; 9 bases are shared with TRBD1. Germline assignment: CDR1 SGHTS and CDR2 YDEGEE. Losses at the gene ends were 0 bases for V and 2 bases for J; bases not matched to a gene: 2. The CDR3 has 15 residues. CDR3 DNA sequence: TGTGCCAGCAGCTTGGGGGGACAGGGTCAAGAGACCCAGTACTTC. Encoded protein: CASSLGGQGQETQYF. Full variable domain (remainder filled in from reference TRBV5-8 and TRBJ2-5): EAGVTQSPTHLIKTRGQQATLRCSPISGHTSVYWYQQALGLGLQFLLWYDEGEERNRGNFPPRFSGRQFPNYSSELNVNALELEDSALYLCASSLGGQGQETQYFGPGTRLLVL.

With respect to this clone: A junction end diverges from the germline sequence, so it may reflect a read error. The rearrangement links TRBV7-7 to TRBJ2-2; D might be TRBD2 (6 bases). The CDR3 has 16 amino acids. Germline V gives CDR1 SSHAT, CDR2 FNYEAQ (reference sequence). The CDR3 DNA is TGTGCTAGCAGCCCCGCGGGGCTAGTGGGCACCGGGGAGCTGTTTTTT. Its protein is CASSPAGLVGTGELFF.

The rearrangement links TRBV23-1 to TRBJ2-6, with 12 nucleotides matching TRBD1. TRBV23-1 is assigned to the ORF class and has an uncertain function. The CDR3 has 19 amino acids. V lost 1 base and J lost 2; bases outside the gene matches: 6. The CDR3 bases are TGCGCCAGCAGTCAATTGGGACAGGGGGCGCTCCCTGGGGCCAACGTCCTGACTTTC. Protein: CASSQLGQGALPGANVLTF.

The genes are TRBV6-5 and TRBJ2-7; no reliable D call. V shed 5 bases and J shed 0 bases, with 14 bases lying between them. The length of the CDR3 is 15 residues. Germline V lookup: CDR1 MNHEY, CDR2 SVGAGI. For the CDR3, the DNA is TGTGCCAGCAGTCCCCTTGGTTCTAGCTCCTACGAGCAGTACTTC. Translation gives CASSPLGSSSYEQYF.

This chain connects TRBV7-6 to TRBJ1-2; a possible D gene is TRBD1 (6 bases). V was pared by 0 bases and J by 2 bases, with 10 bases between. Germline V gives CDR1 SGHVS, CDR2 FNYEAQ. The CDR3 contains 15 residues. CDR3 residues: CASSLAGGPNYGYTF. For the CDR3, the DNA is TGTGCCAGCAGCTTAGCGGGGGGCCCAAACTATGGCTACACCTTC.

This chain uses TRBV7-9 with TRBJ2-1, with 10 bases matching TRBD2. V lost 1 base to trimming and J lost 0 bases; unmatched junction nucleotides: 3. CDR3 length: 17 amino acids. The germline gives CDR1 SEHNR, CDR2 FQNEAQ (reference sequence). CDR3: CASSLVGLADSYNEQFF. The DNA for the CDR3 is TGTGCCAGCAGCTTAGTAGGACTAGCGGACTCCTACAATGAGCAGTTCTTC.

CDR3 amino acids: CASSSYNEQFF. The CDR3 DNA is TGTGCCAGTAGTAGCTACAATGAGCAGTTCTTC. The rearrangement uses TRBV19 and TRBJ2-1; no definite D call. Per the germline V gene, CDR1 is LNHDA and CDR2 is SQIVND (reference sequence). The V and J ends lost 4 bases and 3 bases respectively, with 1 base between them. The CDR3 is made up of 11 amino acids.